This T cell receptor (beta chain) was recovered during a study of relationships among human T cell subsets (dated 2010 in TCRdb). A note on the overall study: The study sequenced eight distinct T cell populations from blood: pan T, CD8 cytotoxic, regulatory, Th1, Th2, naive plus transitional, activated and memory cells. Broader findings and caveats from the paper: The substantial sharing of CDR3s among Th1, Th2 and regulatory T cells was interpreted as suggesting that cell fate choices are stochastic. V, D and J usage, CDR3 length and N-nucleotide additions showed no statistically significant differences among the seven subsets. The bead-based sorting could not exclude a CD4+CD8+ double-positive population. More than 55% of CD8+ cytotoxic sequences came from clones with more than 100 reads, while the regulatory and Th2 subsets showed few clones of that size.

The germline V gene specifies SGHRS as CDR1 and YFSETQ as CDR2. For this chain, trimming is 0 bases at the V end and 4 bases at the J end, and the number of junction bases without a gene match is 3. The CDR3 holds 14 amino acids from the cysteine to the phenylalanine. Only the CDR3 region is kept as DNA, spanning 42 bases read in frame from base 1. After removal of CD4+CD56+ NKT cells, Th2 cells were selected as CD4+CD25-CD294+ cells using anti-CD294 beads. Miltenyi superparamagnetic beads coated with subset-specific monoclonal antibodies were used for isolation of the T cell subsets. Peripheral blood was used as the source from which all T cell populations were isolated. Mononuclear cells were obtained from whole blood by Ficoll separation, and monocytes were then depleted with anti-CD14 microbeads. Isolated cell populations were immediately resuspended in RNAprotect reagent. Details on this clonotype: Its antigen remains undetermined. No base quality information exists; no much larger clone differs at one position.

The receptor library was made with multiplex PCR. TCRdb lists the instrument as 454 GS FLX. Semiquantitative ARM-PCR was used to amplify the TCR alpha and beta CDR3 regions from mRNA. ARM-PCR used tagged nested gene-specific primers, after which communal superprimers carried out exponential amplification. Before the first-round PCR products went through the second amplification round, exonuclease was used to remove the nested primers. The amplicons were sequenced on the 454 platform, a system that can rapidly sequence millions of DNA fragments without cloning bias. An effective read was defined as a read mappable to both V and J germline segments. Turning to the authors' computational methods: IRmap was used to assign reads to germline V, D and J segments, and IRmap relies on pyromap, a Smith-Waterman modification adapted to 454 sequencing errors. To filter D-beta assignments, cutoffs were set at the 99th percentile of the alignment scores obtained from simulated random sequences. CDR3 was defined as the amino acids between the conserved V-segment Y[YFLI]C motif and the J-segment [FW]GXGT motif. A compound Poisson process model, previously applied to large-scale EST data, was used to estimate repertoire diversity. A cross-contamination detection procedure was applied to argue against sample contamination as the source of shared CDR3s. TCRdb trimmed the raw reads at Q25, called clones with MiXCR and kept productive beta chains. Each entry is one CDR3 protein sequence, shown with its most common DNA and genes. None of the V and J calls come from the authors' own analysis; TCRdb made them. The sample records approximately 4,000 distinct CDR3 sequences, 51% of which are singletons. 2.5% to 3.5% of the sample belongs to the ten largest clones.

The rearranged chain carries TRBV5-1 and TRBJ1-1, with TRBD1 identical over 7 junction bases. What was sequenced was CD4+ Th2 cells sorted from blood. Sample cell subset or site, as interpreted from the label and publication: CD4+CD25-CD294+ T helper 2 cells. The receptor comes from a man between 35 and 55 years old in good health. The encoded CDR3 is CASSLGQGSTEAFF. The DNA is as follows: TGCGCCAGCAGCTTGGGACAGGGTTCCACTGAAGCTTTCTTT.